Shown below are 9 T cell receptor beta chains from a single sample sequenced in a study of shared clonotypes between healthy human individuals. Positive CCR7 selection of CD45RO-negative cells yielded the naive CD8 cells, and terminally differentiated effector memory CD45RA+ cells were excluded. Data came from immunoSEQ multiplex PCR; TCRdb stores just in-frame clones and leaves some out. The repertoire holds millions of clones, with 85% to 95% as singletons. The sample taken for sequencing was naive CD8+ T cells from PBMCs. The source is a man aged 18 to 30 in good health. Some clones in this sample may be carry-over from other donors' samples.

This clone was detected once. V and J are TRBV9 and TRBJ2-7, with 8 bases matching TRBD1. The V gene's germline CDR1 is SGDLS and CDR2 YYNGEE. The CDR3 is made up of 15 amino acids. The J segment lost 3 bases and the V segment lost 3 bases, leaving 8 bases of the junction unmatched. The CDR3 reads CASSAGTGMGYEQYF. In nucleotides, the CDR3 is TGTGCCAGCAGCGCCGGGACAGGTATGGGCTACGAGCAGTACTTC.

The genes are TRBV5-6 and TRBJ2-2; TRBD1 aligns across 9 bases. V lost 0 bases to trimming and J lost 6 bases; unmatched junction nucleotides: 3. The CDR3 has 15 residues. Germline V gene sequence: CDR1 SGHDT, CDR2 YYEEEE. For the CDR3, the DNA is TGTGCCAGCAGCTTGGAGACAGGGGGGGCCGGGGAGCTGTTTTTT. Protein product: CASSLETGGAGELFF.

To note about this clone: Other DNA sequences in the same sample also yield this CDR3. The J gene is TRBJ1-1, the V gene TRBV29-1; D call uncertain. Germline V gives CDR1 SQVTM, CDR2 ANQGSEA. The ends were cut back, 7 bases at V and 4 bases at J, with 7 bases in the middle. CDR3 length: 10 amino acids. In nucleotides, the CDR3 is TGCAGCGCTGGAGGCACTGAAGCTTTCTTT. This codes for CSAGGTEAFF.

The chain carries TRBV11-3 and TRBJ2-3; no reliable D call. Germline CDR1 is SGHNT and CDR2 is YENEEA. The CDR3 loop spans 13 amino acids. Trimming stripped 5 bases from V and 6 bases from J, with 12 bases between. CDR3: CASSPSGIDTQYF. The CDR3 DNA is TGTGCCAGCAGCCCCAGTGGAATCGATACGCAGTATTTT.

This chain uses TRBV4-1 with TRBJ2-1, with 10 bases that match TRBD2. The CDR3 length is 14 residues. V gave up 6 bases and J gave up 7 bases; unmatched junction bases: 6. CDR1 is MGHRA, CDR2 YSYEKL, per germline. For the CDR3, the DNA is TGCGCCAGCAGGGAGCGGGAGGGATTGAATGAGCAGTTCTTC. Protein product: CASREREGLNEQFF.

The chain joins TRBV4-3 to TRBJ2-5; 9 bases agree with TRBD1. The CDR3 is 15 amino acids. Germline V CDR1 and CDR2: LGHNA, YSLEER. V lost 2 bases to trimming and J lost 4 bases; unmatched junction nucleotides: 5. Written as DNA, the CDR3 is TGCGCCAGCAGCCAAAGTTTGGACAGGGGAGAGACCCAGTACTTC. Its protein product is CASSQSLDRGETQYF.

The chain uses TRBV7-6 and TRBJ2-1; 9 positions agree with TRBD2. The CDR3 length is 16 residues. V was pared by 4 bases and J by 7 bases, with 11 bases of the junction left unmatched. CDR1 and CDR2 (germline): SGHVS, FNYEAQ. In nucleotides, the CDR3 is TGTGCCAGCAGCTACTCCGGCGGGAGGGGGCATAATGAGCAGTTCTTC. Encoded protein: CASSYSGGRGHNEQFF. Full variable domain (rest looked up from reference TRBV7-6 and TRBJ2-1): GAGVSQSPRYKVTKRGQDVALRCDPISGHVSLYWYRQALGQGPEFLTYFNYEAQQDKSGLPNDRFSAERPEGSISTLTIQRTEQRDSAMYRCASSYSGGRGHNEQFFGPGTRLTVL.

The rearrangement uses TRBV19 and TRBJ2-7, with TRBD1 identical over 7 bases. The J segment lost 5 bases and the V segment lost 6 bases, leaving 10 bases of the junction unmatched. The V gene's germline CDR1 is LNHDA and CDR2 SQIVND (reference sequence). CDR3 length equals 14 residues. The CDR3 coding sequence is TGTGCCAGTAGCCCCGGGGCAGGGGGAAACGAGCAGTACTTC. Translating it yields CASSPGAGGNEQYF.

The V and J genes are TRBV29-1 and TRBJ2-3, with 8 bases lining up with TRBD2. Germline CDR1 reads SQVTM; CDR2 reads ANQGSEA. CDR3 length: 21 residues. The J segment lost 1 base and the V segment lost 4 bases, leaving 25 bases of the junction unmatched. This chain's CDR3 is CSVAFGLREVRPQGGTDTQYF. In nucleotides, the CDR3 is TGCAGCGTTGCGTTCGGCTTGCGGGAGGTTCGTCCCCAGGGTGGCACAGATACGCAGTATTTT.